This TCR beta chain emerged from a study of vaccination and CD4 T cells after COVID-19. Study-level background: Controls used CEFX viral epitopes (positive), HIV-1 Nef peptides (negative), or no peptide.

As for time point: late sampling 161 to 241 days after vaccination in three convalescent patients. Treatment given: approximately nine-day PBMC culture with coronavirus spike peptide pools or control peptides (ViraFEST assay). Antigen-specific T cells were expanded with peptide pools by ViraFEST, and TCRs were then sequenced. The authors cultured two million PBMCs per well with about 10 IU/ml IL-2 and about 10 ug/ml peptide pools. The CDR3 spans 17 residues. A note on this clonotype: Its antigen is unidentified.

The study sequenced cultured CD4+ T cell DNA using the Oncomine TCR Beta short-read assay. MiXCR, run by TCRdb on the PCR reads, gives a single entry per CDR3 protein. The data contain approximately 25,000 distinct CDR3 sequences, approximately 28% of them singletons. The chain is built from TRBV21-1 and TRBJ2-6. TRBV21-1 is a pseudogene. This TCR came from a human donor who had recovered from COVID-19. The sequenced sample was CD4+ T cells from blood, cultured in vitro, obtained about 7 months after SARS-CoV-2 vaccination. As DNA, the CDR3 is TGTGCCAGCACCGTTAACAGATCTTACTCTGGGGCCAACGTCCTGACTTTC. Its protein is CASTVNRSYSGANVLTF.